The 20 T cell receptor beta chains below come from one sample, sequenced in a study of metastatic and nonmetastatic thyroid tumors. Using MiXCR, TCRdb re-called clones from the PCR reads. The sample contains 85,000 to 100,000 clones, roughly 12% of which appear only once. Not a single patient had been given any form of treatment at any point before undergoing thyroid surgery. Sequencing was performed on blood. Receptor source: a female donor with papillary thyroid cancer or a benign thyroid nodule (not recorded which). Some clones in this sample may be carry-over from other donors' samples.

For this clone: The junction does not match germline at one end; this may be a read error. The rearrangement links TRBV5-1 to TRBJ1-4; perhaps TRBD1 as D (5 bases). Germline CDR1 and CDR2: SGHRS and YFSETQ. The CDR3 extends over 15 amino acids. The CDR3 nucleotides read TGCTCCAGCAGCTTTGGTCAGGGATCTGGCGAAAAACTGTTTTTT. This translates into CSSSFGQGSGEKLFF.

This clone came up many times. This chain joins TRBV4-1 and TRBJ1-5; the D gene is possibly TRBD1 (5 bases). Germline lookup yields CDR1 MGHRA and CDR2 YSYEKL. This CDR3 comprises 15 residues. Trimming removed 0 bases at V and 2 bases at J, with 8 bases between. The CDR3 loop reads CASSQEIQGNQPQHF. The DNA of the CDR3 is TGCGCCAGCAGCCAAGAAATACAGGGCAATCAGCCCCAGCATTTT.

This clone has more than one count but fewer than ten. This CDR3 is missing its conserved last phenylalanine or tryptophan, likely due to a read error. This rearrangement joins TRBV18 to TRBJ2-1, with 7 positions matching TRBD1. This CDR3 is built from 15 residues. J lost 9 bases, V lost 4 bases, and 12 bases had no gene match. Germline values: CDR1 KGHSH, CDR2 LQKENI. In DNA, the CDR3 is TGTGCCAGCTCACTCCAACGGGACAGTACGAGTGAGCAGTTCCTC. Translation gives CASSLQRDSTSEQFL.

This sequence joins TRBV7-2 and TRBJ2-1, with D unresolved. CDR3 length equals 18 residues. Trimming left V 1 base short and J 0 bases short, with 16 bases between. Germline CDR1 is SGHTA and CDR2 is FQGNSA. The DNA of the CDR3 is TGTGCCAGCAGCTTAGGGCGGCTATTGGCAAGCTCCTACAATGAGCAGTTCTTC. It yields the protein CASSLGRLLASSYNEQFF.

This clone was recorded many times. Other DNA sequences in this specimen translate into the identical CDR3. The V gene is TRBV2, the J gene TRBJ2-1, with 9 bases aligning to TRBD2. The ends lost 3 bases at V and 2 bases at J; junction bases unmatched: 5. Germline V gene data show CDR1 as SNHLY and CDR2 as FYNNEI. This CDR3 has 16 amino acids. This CDR3 reads CASSDRGGRAYNEQFF. Here the CDR3 DNA reads TGTGCCAGCAGTGATAGGGGCGGGAGGGCCTACAATGAGCAGTTCTTC.

There are many counts of this clone. V usage is TRBV19 and J usage is TRBJ2-7, with D perhaps TRBD1 or TRBD2 (5 bases each). V was cut by 4 bases and J by 6 bases, with 28 bases left in between. Germline values: CDR1 LNHDA, CDR2 SQIVND (reference sequence). The CDR3 extends over 18 amino acids. This CDR3 reads CASSTPGDGLNRLSEQYF. For the CDR3, the DNA is TGTGCCAGTAGTACCCCCGGGGACGGTTTGAACAGGTTATCCGAGCAGTACTTC.

In this sample, this clone turned up a few times. A much larger clone differs from this one at a single base, so this may be a read error. The genes are TRBV9 and TRBJ1-1, with D unclear. CDR1 is SGDLS and CDR2 is YYNGEE in the germline V gene. The CDR3 spans 15 residues. Trimming pared 0 bases from V and 1 base from J, leaving 10 bases between. CDR3 region: CASSVVGDENTEAFF. The CDR3 region has the DNA TGTGCCAGCAGCGTAGTTGGGGATGAGAACACTGAAGCTTTCTTT.

A remark on this clone: One end of the junction fails to match germline, which may point to a read error. The chain employs TRBV6-1 and TRBJ2-1; TRBD2 matches at 8 bases. Germline V gene data show CDR1 as MNHNS and CDR2 as SASEGT. The CDR3 totals 15 residues. The CDR3 bases are TGTGCCAGCAGTGAACCATCGGGAGGGTACAATGAGCGGTTCTTC. Amino acids: CASSEPSGGYNERFF.

There are a few counts of this clone. This may come from a read error, since a much larger clone is one base off. The rearrangement joins TRBV10-3 to TRBJ2-5, with D possibly called TRBD1 or TRBD2 (6 bases each). V was cut by 5 bases and J by 6 bases, with 19 bases left in between. This CDR3 is 15 amino acids long. Per the germline V gene, CDR1 is ENHRY and CDR2 is SYGVKD. CDR3 amino acids: CAISYWGSGAQTQYF. CDR3 bases: TGTGCCATCAGTTACTGGGGTTCGGGGGCACAGACCCAGTACTTC.

This clone showed up many times. V and J are TRBV11-1 and TRBJ2-7; unclear D gene. The V gene's germline CDR1 is SGHAT and CDR2 FQDESV (reference sequence). The CDR3 has 12 residues. With 4 bases removed from V and 3 bases from J, the gap between germline ends came to 7 bases. In DNA form, the CDR3 reads TGTGCCAGCAGCTCCTCGAACTACGAGCAGTACTTC. This sequence encodes CASSSSNYEQYF.

The chain links TRBV5-6 to TRBJ2-5; D gene unclear. In germline, CDR1 is SGHDT, CDR2 YYEEEE. V was pared by 2 bases and J by 5 bases, with 10 bases between. This CDR3 has 13 amino acids. This chain's CDR3 is CASSFYIEETQYF. The DNA for the CDR3 is TGTGCCAGCAGCTTCTACATTGAGGAGACCCAGTACTTC.

This clone was found many times. This sequence joins TRBV24-1 and TRBJ2-5; D ambiguous. V shed 4 bases and J shed 5 bases, with 13 bases lying between them. This CDR3 comprises 14 residues. Germline CDR1 and CDR2: KGHDR and SFDVKD. The CDR3 nucleotides are TGTGCCACCAGTGACTCAGACTTCGCTGAGACCCAGTACTTC. Translating it yields CATSDSDFAETQYF.

As for this clone: Sequence at one end of the junction differs from germline and may be a read error. The V call is TRBV9, the J call TRBJ2-7, with D possibly TRBD2 on 7 matching bases. Germline V gene sequence: CDR1 SGDLS, CDR2 YYNGEE. The CDR3 runs to 14 residues. In DNA, the CDR3 is TGTGTCAGCAGCGTATGGGGAGGGGGCTACGAGCAGTACTTC. Protein: CVSSVWGGGYEQYF.

The chain recombines TRBV11-3 with TRBJ1-1, with a possible D match to TRBD1 (5 bases). CDR1 SGHNT and CDR2 YENEEA come from the germline V gene. This CDR3 is 13 amino acids long. Trimming shortened V by 5 bases and J by 7 bases, and 14 bases separated the two germline ends. CDR3 sequence: CASSLRDVSEAFF. DNA of the CDR3: TGTGCCAGCAGCCTCCGGGACGTTAGTGAAGCTTTCTTT.

This rearrangement joins TRBV28 to TRBJ2-7; TRBD2 matches 15 bases. V shed 4 bases and J 1 base; nucleotides not matched to a gene: 14. Germline lookup yields CDR1 MDHEN and CDR2 SYDVKM. The CDR3 runs 20 residues. As DNA, the CDR3 is TGTGCCAGCAGTTCGCTAACCCCCGGGACTAGCGGGAGGCATTCCTACGAGCAGTACTTC. Amino acids: CASSSLTPGTSGRHSYEQYF.

This clone was seen only a few times. A much larger clone differs by one base, so this may be a read error. This specimen includes other DNA sequences encoding the same CDR3. The chain recombines TRBV6-2 or TRBV6-3 with TRBJ2-6; D possibly matches TRBD1 or TRBD2 (5 bases each). Germline loops: CDR1 MNHEY, CDR2 SVGEGT. V lost 7 bases and J 4 bases, leaving 11 bases between the germline ends. This CDR3 has 14 amino acids. CDR3 residues: CASTTGPGANVLTF. The CDR3 nucleotides are TGTGCCAGCACGACGGGACCAGGGGCCAACGTCCTGACTTTC.

This clone appeared many times. The gene calls are TRBV7-2 and TRBJ2-7, with D possibly matching TRBD1 (6 bases). The CDR3 contains 15 residues. Germline CDR1 SGHTA, CDR2 FQGNSA. V lost 2 bases and J lost 2, with 13 bases in between. In nucleotides, the CDR3 is TGTGCCAGCAGCTTACGCCCGACAGGTGCCTACGAGCAGTACTTC. Encoded protein: CASSLRPTGAYEQYF.

This clone was seen at least ten times. The V gene is TRBV6-1, the J gene TRBJ2-3; TRBD2 matches at 7 bases. The germline V gene has CDR1 MNHNS and CDR2 SASEGT. The trim removed 6 bases at V and 5 bases at J, leaving 14 bases unmatched. CDR3 length equals 16 residues. Here the CDR3 DNA reads TGTGCCAGCAGACGAAGTCAAGGGGCGGGGGTAGATACGCAGTATTTT. It translates to CASRRSQGAGVDTQYF.

This clone showed up many times. The gene calls are TRBV9 and TRBJ1-2; no clear D gene. The germline V and J ends were trimmed by 3 bases and 9 bases, with 21 bases remaining between them. This CDR3 comprises 15 residues. Germline assignment: CDR1 SGDLS and CDR2 YYNGEE. The CDR3 region has the DNA TGTGCCAGCAGCGCTGAGATCCACCCCCCGGTAAGCTACACCTTC. This encodes CASSAEIHPPVSYTF. Supplemented by reference TRBV9 and TRBJ1-2, the full variable domain reads DSGVTQTPKHLITATGQRVTLRCSPRSGDLSVYWYQQSLDQGLQFLIQYYNGEERAKGNILERFSAQQFPDLHSELNLSSLELGDSALYFCASSAEIHPPVSYTFGSGTRLTVV.

The DNA for the CDR3 is TGTGCCAGCAGCCACCGTTCTGAGGGCTACGAGCAGTACTTC. This translates into CASSHRSEGYEQYF. The chain has TRBV13 and TRBJ2-7, with D tentatively TRBD2 (5 bases). Deletions cut 5 bases from V and 3 bases from J, with 14 bases between. CDR1 is PRHDT and CDR2 is FYEKMQ in the germline V gene (reference sequence). The CDR3 extends over 14 amino acids.